These 6 T cell receptor beta chains were all obtained from the same sample, sequenced in a study of tumor-infiltrating lymphocytes in primary liver carcinoma. A primer matching the constant region was used to make TCR beta cDNA from approximately 0.45 ug of total RNA. Nested multiplex PCR, run for three rounds with slightly modified ARM-PCR, yielded TCR beta libraries. A C-beta reverse primer was combined with TRBV1-TRBV30 forward primers in the first two PCR rounds, and each round had around 11 cycles. Each CDR3 protein gets one entry after TCRdb re-called the multiplex PCR reads with MiXCR. The data show fewer than 250,000 distinct CDR3 sequences, 70% to 90% seen once. Without any cell sorting, about 20-31 mg of bulk tissue yielded co-extracted RNA and DNA. Sequenced: tumor tissue from primary liver carcinoma. Receptors were obtained from a man aged 35 to 55 with primary liver carcinoma and hepatitis B virus infection.

As regards this clonotype: A read error may produce the germline difference seen at one junction end. This chain links TRBV4-1 with TRBJ1-4; 7 bases fit TRBD1. The CDR3 has 15 residues. Germline loops: CDR1 MGHRA, CDR2 YSYEKL. The CDR3 nucleotides read TGTGCCAGCAGCCTCTGGGGGACAGCTAGTGAAAAACTGTTTTTT. This sequence encodes CASSLWGTASEKLFF.

About this clonotype: A junction boundary mismatches the germline segment, possibly from a read error. The chain employs TRBV4-1 and TRBJ2-5; 9 bases agree with TRBD1. Looked up from germline, CDR1 is MGHRA and CDR2 is YSYEKL. The CDR3 loop spans 14 amino acids. Here the CDR3 reads CADSKRDREETQYF. CDR3 sequence (DNA): TGCGCCGACAGCAAACGGGACAGGGAAGAGACCCAGTATTTC.

Turning to this clonotype: The junction departs from germline at one end; a sequencing error may be responsible. This chain links TRBV3-1 with TRBJ2-5; TRBD2 matches 8 bases. In germline, CDR1 is LGHDT, CDR2 YNNKEL (reference sequence). The CDR3 spans 13 residues. The CDR3 is CDSRPTSGETQYF. CDR3 coding DNA: TGTGACAGCAGACCCACTAGCGGCGAGACCCAGTACTTC.

This clonotype was seen more than once but under ten times. It may be a read error: a sequence one base away is much more abundant. The CDR3 DNA reads as TGTGCCAGCAGCTCGGAGGCTGTGCTAGCCAAAAACATTCAGTACTTC. Protein sequence: CASSSEAVLAKNIQYF. The rearrangement joins TRBV5-4 to TRBJ2-4, with a tentative D call TRBD2 (5 bases). Trimming pared 3 bases from V and 0 bases from J, leaving 13 bases between. The CDR3 runs 16 residues. The V gene's germline CDR1 is SGHNT and CDR2 YYREEE (reference sequence).

About this clonotype: The junction shows a germline mismatch at one end, possibly a read error. The genes are TRBV29-1 and TRBJ2-2, with D perhaps TRBD2 (5 bases). CDR1 SQVTM and CDR2 ANQGSEA come from the germline V gene. The CDR3 runs to 12 residues. The DNA of the CDR3 is TGCAGCGTTATGGGGAACACCGGGAAGCTGTTTTTT. As protein: CSVMGNTGKLFF.

To note about this clonotype: Lacking the conserved final phenylalanine or tryptophan, this CDR3 likely reflects a read error. This chain links TRBV3-1 with TRBJ2-7, with D possibly matching TRBD1 (6 bases). Germline V gene data show CDR1 as LGHDT and CDR2 as YNNKEL (reference sequence). The V and J ends lost 1 base and 10 bases respectively, with 14 bases between them. The CDR3 has 13 residues. CDR3: CASSQAGPGEQYL. DNA of the CDR3: TGTGCCAGCAGCCAAGCAGGACCAGGGGAACAGTACCTC.